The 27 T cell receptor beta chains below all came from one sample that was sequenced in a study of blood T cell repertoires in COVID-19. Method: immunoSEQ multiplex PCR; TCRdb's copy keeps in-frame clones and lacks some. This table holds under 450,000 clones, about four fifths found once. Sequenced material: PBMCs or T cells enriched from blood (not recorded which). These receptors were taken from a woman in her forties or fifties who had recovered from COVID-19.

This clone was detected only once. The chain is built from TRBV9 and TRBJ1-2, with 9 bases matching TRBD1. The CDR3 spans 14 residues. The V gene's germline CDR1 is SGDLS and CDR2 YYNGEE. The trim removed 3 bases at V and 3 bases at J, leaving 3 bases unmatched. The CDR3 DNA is TGTGCCAGCAGCGGGGACAGGGCAGACTATGGCTACACCTTC. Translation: CASSGDRADYGYTF.

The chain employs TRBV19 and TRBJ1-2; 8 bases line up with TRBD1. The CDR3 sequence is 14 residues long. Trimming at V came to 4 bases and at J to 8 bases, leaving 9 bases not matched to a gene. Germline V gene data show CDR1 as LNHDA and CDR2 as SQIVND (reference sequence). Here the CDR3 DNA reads TGTGCCAGTAGTACGGGGACAGGCCAGAGGGGCTACACCTTC. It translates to CASSTGTGQRGYTF.

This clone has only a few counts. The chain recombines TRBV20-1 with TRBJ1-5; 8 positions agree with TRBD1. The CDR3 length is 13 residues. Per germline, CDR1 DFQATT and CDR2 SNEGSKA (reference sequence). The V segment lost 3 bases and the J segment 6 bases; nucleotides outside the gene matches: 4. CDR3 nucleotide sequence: TGCAGTGCTAGTTCAGGGGGCGGTCAGCCCCAGCATTTT. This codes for CSASSGGGQPQHF.

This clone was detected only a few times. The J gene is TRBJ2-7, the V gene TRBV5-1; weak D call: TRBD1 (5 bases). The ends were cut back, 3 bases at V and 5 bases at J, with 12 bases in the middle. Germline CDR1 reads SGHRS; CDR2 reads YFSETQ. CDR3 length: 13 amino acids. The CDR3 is CASSSLLRDEQYF. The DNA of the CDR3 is TGCGCCAGCAGCTCTTTGCTCAGGGACGAGCAGTACTTC.

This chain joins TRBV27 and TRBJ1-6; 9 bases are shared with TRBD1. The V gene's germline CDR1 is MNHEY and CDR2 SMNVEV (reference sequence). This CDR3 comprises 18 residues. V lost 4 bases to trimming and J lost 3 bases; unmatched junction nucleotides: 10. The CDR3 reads CASSSGQGIGGYNSPLHF. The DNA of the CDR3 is TGTGCCAGCAGTTCGGGACAGGGAATAGGAGGCTATAATTCACCCCTCCACTTT.

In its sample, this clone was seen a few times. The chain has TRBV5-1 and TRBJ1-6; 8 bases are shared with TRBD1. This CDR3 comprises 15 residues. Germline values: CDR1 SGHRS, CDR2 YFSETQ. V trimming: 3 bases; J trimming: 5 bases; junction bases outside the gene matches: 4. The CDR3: CASSWGGQDNSPLHF. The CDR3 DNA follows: TGCGCCAGCAGCTGGGGGGGACAGGATAATTCACCCCTCCACTTT. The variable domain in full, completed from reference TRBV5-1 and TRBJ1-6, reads KAGVTQTPRYLIKTRGQQVTLSCSPISGHRSVSWYQQTPGQGLQFLFEYFSETQRNKGNFPGRFSGRQFSNSRSEMNVSTLELGDSALYLCASSWGGQDNSPLHFGNGTRLTVT.

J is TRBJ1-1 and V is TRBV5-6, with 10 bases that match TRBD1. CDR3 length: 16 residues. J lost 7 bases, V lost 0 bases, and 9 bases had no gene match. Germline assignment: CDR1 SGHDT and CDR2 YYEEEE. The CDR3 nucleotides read TGTGCCAGCAGCTTGGCTCTGGGACAGGGGTCGGGTGAAGCTTTCTTT. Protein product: CASSLALGQGSGEAFF. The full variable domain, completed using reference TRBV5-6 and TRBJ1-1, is DAGVTQSPTHLIKTRGQQVTLRCSPKSGHDTVSWYQQALGQGPQFIFQYYEEEERQRGNFPDRFSGHQFPNYSSELNVNALLLGDSALYLCASSLALGQGSGEAFFGQGTRLTVV.

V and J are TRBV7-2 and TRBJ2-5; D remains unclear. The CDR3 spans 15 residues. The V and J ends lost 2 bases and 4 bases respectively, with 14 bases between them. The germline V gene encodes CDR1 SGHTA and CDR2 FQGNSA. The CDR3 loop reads CASSLSIVAAETQYF. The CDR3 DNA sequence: TGTGCCAGCAGCTTATCGATAGTAGCAGCAGAGACCCAGTACTTC.

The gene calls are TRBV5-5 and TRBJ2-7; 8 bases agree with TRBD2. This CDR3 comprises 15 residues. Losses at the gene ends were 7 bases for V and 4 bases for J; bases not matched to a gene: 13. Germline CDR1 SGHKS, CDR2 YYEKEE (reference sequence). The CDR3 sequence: CASDRTGTGGYEQYF. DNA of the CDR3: TGTGCCAGCGACCGAACCGGGACGGGAGGGTACGAGCAGTACTTC.

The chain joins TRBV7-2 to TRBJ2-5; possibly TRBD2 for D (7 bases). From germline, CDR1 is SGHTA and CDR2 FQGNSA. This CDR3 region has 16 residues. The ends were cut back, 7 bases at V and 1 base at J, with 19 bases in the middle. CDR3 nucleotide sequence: TGTGCCAGCACCATGACGGGGGGCAGCTCCCAAGAGACCCAGTACTTC. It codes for CASTMTGGSSQETQYF.

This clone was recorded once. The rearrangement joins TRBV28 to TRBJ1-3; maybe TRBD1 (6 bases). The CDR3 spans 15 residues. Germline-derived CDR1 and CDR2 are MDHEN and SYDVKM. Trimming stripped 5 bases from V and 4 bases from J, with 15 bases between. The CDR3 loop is CASSNRGAVGNTIYF. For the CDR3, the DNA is TGTGCCAGCAGTAATCGGGGGGCAGTCGGAAACACCATATATTTT.

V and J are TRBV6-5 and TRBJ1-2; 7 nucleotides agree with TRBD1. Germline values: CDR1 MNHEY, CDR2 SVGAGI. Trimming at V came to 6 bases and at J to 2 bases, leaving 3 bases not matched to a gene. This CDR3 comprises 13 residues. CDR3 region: CASRQGQNYGYTF. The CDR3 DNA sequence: TGTGCCAGCAGACAGGGACAGAACTATGGCTACACCTTC.

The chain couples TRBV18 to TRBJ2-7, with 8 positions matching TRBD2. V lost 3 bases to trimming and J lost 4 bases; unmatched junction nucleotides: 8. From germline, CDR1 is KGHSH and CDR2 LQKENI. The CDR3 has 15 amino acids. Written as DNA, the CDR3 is TGTGCCAGCTCACCCCCCAGCGGGAGTAATTACGAGCAGTACTTC. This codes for CASSPPSGSNYEQYF.

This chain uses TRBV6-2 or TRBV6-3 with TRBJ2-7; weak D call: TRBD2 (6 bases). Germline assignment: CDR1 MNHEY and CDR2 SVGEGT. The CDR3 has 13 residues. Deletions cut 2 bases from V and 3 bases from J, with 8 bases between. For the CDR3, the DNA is TGTGCCAGCAGTTACAAGGGAGGCTACGAGCAGTACTTC. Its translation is CASSYKGGYEQYF.

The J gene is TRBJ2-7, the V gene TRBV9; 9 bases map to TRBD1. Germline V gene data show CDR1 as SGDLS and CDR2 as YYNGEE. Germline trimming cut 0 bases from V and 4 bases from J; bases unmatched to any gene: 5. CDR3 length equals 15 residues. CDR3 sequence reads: CASSVGGQGLYEQYF. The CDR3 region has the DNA TGTGCCAGCAGCGTAGGAGGACAGGGGTTGTACGAGCAGTACTTC.

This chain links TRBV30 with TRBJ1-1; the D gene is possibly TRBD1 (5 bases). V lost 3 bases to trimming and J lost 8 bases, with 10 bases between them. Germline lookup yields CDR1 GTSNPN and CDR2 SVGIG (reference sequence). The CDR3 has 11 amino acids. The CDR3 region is CAWRTRAEAFF. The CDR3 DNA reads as TGTGCCTGGAGGACCAGGGCCGAAGCTTTCTTT. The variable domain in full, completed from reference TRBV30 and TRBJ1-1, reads SQTIHQWPATLVQPVGSPLSLECTVEGTSNPNLYWYRQAAGRGLQLLFYSVGIGQISSEVPQNLSASRPQDRQFILSSKKLLLSDSGFYLCAWRTRAEAFFGQGTRLTVV.

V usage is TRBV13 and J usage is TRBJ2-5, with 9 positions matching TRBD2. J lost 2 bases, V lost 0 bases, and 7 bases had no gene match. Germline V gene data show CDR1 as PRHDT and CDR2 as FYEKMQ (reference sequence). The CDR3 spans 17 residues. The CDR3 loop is CASSLGISGGKQETQYF. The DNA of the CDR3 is TGTGCCAGCAGCTTAGGGATTAGCGGGGGAAAACAAGAGACCCAGTACTTC.

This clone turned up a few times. The CDR3 protein is CASSDIEGSEAFF. CDR3 DNA: TGTGCCAGCAGTGACATCGAAGGGAGTGAAGCTTTCTTT. V is TRBV6-4 and J is TRBJ1-1; D remains ambiguous. The CDR3 contains 13 residues. Trimming took off 2 bases at V and 7 bases at J, with 11 bases between the two ends. The germline V gene has CDR1 MRHNA and CDR2 SNTAGT.

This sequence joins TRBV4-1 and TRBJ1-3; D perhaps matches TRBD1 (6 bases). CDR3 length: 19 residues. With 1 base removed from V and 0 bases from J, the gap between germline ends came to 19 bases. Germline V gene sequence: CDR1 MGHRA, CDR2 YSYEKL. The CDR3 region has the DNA TGCGCCAGCAGCCAAGGGGGGCTGCCGTGGGGCACCTCTGGAAACACCATATATTTT. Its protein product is CASSQGGLPWGTSGNTIYF.

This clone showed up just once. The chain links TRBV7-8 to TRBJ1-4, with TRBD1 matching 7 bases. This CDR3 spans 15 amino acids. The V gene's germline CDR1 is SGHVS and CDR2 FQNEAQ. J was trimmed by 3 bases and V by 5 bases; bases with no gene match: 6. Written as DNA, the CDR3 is TGTGCCAGCAGCCTCCACCAGGGGGCTAATGAAAAACTGTTTTTT. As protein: CASSLHQGANEKLFF.

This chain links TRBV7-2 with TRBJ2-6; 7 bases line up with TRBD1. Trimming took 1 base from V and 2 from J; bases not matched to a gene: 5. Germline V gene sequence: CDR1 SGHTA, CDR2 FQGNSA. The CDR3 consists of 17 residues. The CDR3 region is CASSLDVTGAGANVLTF. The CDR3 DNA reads TGTGCCAGCAGCTTAGACGTTACAGGGGCTGGGGCCAACGTCCTGACTTTC.

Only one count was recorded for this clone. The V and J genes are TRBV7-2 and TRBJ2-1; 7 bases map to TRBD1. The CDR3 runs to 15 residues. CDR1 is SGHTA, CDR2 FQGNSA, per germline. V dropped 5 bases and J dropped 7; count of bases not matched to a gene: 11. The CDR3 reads CASSLDRASVNEQFF. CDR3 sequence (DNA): TGTGCCAGCAGCCTAGACAGGGCATCCGTAAATGAGCAGTTCTTC. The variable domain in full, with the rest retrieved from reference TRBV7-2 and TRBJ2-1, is GAGVSQSPSNKVTEKGKDVELRCDPISGHTALYWYRQSLGQGLEFLIYFQGNSAPDKSGLPSDRFSAERTGGSVSTLTIQRTQQEDSAVYLCASSLDRASVNEQFFGPGTRLTVL.

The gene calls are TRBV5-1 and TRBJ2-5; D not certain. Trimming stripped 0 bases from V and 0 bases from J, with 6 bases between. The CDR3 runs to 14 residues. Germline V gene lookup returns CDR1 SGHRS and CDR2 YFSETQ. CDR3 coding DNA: TGCGCCAGCAGCTTGGTTTCCAACCAAGAGACCCAGTACTTC. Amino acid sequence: CASSLVSNQETQYF.

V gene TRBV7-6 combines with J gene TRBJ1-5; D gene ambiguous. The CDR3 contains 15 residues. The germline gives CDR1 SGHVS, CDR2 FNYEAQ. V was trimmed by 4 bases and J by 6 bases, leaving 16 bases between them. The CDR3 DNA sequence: TGTGCCAGCAGCTCCGCCATGGGCCAGGTTCAGCCCCAGCATTTT. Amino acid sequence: CASSSAMGQVQPQHF.

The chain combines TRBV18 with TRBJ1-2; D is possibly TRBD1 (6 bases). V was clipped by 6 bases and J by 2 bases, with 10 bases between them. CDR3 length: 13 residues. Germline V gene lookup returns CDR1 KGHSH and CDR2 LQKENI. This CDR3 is CASSTDSNYGYTF. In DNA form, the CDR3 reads TGTGCCAGCTCCACGGACAGCAACTATGGCTACACCTTC.

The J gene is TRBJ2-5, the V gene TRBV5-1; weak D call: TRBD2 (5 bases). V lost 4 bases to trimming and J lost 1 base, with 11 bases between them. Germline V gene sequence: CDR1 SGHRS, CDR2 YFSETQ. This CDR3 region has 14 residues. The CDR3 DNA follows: TGCGCCAGCAGCGGTGGGAGTGCCCAAGAGACCCAGTACTTC. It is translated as CASSGGSAQETQYF.

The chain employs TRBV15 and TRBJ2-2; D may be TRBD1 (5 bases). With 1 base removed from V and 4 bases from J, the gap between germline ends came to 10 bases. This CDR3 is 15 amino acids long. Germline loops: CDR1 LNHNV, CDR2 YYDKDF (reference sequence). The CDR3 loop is CATSRGTTTTGELFF. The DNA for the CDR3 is TGTGCCACCAGCAGAGGGACAACTACCACCGGGGAGCTGTTTTTT.